This T cell receptor (beta chain) was found in a study of T cell repertoires in cytomegalovirus infection. On this clonotype itself: Its antigen is unidentified.

TCRdb reprocessed the reads with MiXCR, giving one entry per CDR3 protein. This sample has 450,000 to 550,000 distinct CDR3 sequences, with approximately 40% found just once. Trimming pared 3 bases from V and 0 bases from J, leaving 7 bases between. This CDR3 has 14 residues. The germline V gene encodes CDR1 MDHEN and CDR2 SYDVKM. Here the sequenced sample was cultured PBMCs, taken from culture after CMV antigen stimulation. The chain links TRBV28 to TRBJ2-3; possibly TRBD1 for D (5 bases). The sequence came from a human donor in good health (CMV status not recorded). Some clones in this sample may be carry-over from other donors' samples. The CDR3 spells CASSFYRSTDTQYF. The CDR3 DNA is TGTGCCAGCAGTTTCTACAGGAGCACAGATACGCAGTATTTT. Full variable domain (remainder filled in from reference TRBV28 and TRBJ2-3): DVKVTQSSRYLVKRTGEKVFLECVQDMDHENMFWYRQDPGLGLRLIYFSYDVKMKEKGDIPEGYSVSREKKERFSLILESASTNQTSMYLCASSFYRSTDTQYFGPGTRLTVL.